The rows below give T cell receptor beta chains drawn from one sample of a study of blood T cells in healthy people across ages. TCRdb used MiXCR to reprocess the 5' RACE reads, holding one entry per CDR3 protein. The sample consists of 1.5 million to 2 million distinct CDR3 sequences, approximately 30% of them appearing once. What was sequenced was blood. These TCRs come from a woman aged 25 to 45 in good health. Each CDR3 is given with its conserved first and last residue. The D gene is left open where the match is weak. The listing skips clone size in some rows; elsewhere it reads once, few, many or a size class.

clone size	V gene	D gene	J gene	CDR3 protein	CDR3 DNA
.	TRBV20-1	TRBD1	TRBJ1-2	CSAVRQGRDGYTF	TGCAGTGCTGTGCGACAGGGTAGGGATGGCTACACCTTC
.	TRBV9	.	TRBJ1-6	CASSVGQATNSPLHF	TGTGCCAGCAGCGTAGGACAGGCTACTAATTCACCCCTCCACTTT
few	TRBV3-1	.	TRBJ1-2	CASSPYPGRNYGYTF	TGTGCCAGCAGCCCGTACCCAGGACGGAACTATGGCTACACCTTC
few	TRBV7-9	.	TRBJ1-2	CASSSVTNYGYTF	TGTGCCAGCAGCTCCGTAACGAACTATGGCTACACCTTC
.	TRBV15	.	TRBJ2-2	CATTARHPTGELFF	TGTGCCACCACCGCCAGGCACCCCACCGGGGAGCTGTTTTTT
.	TRBV18	.	TRBJ2-7	CASSEPGHLYEQYF	TGTGCCAGCTCAGAGCCAGGGCACCTTTACGAGCAGTACTTC
.	TRBV6-1	.	TRBJ1-5	CASLYTSNQPQHF	TGTGCCAGCCTATATACCTCCAATCAGCCCCAGCATTTT
many	TRBV7-2	.	TRBJ2-3	CASSSEPDTQYF	TGTGCCAGCAGCTCAGAGCCCGATACGCAGTATTTT
many	TRBV20-1	TRBD1	TRBJ2-4	CSARPPTSTGGNIQYF	TGCAGTGCTAGACCGCCCACTTCGACAGGGGGAAACATTCAGTACTTC
many	TRBV7-2	.	TRBJ1-6	CASRRENSPLHF	TGTGCCAGCAGAAGGGAGAATTCACCCCTCCACTTT
.	TRBV6-6	.	TRBJ2-7	CASSRGGPYDNEQYF	TGTGCCAGCAGCCGAGGCGGGCCCTATGACAACGAGCAGTACTTC
.	TRBV5-1	TRBD1	TRBJ2-7	CASREGTANSYEQYF	TGCGCCAGCAGGGAAGGGACAGCTAACTCCTACGAGCAGTACTTC
once	TRBV5-8	TRBD1	TRBJ2-7	CACSRTGRYEQYF	TGTGCCTGCAGCAGGACAGGCCGTTACGAGCAGTACTTC
few	TRBV24-1	.	TRBJ1-1	CATSGTAGGAEAFF	TGTGCCACCAGTGGGACGGCGGGGGGGGCTGAAGCTTTCTTT
.	TRBV7-9	.	TRBJ2-7	CTSSLAIGAYEQYF	TGTACCAGCAGCTTAGCGATAGGGGCCTACGAGCAGTACTTC
.	TRBV6-1	.	TRBJ2-1	CASNRVGLTNEQFF	TGTGCCAGCAACAGGGTCGGACTCACGAATGAGCAGTTCTTC
few	TRBV20-1	.	TRBJ1-5	CSAKRGEYSNQPQHF	TGCAGTGCCAAGAGGGGCGAGTATAGCAATCAGCCCCAGCATTTT
few	TRBV29-1	.	TRBJ2-7	CSVVPRGRDEQYF	TGCAGCGTTGTTCCCCGGGGGCGGGACGAGCAGTACTTC
few	TRBV7-6	.	TRBJ2-3	CASSGRASYRDTQYF	TGTGCCAGCAGCGGCCGGGCTTCCTATAGGGATACGCAGTATTTT
.	TRBV5-7	.	TRBJ2-5	CASSNPEQPQETQYF	TGTGCCAGCAGCAACCCCGAACAGCCCCAAGAGACCCAGTACTTC
.	TRBV5-1	TRBD2	TRBJ2-7	CASSLDSGEDEQYF	TGCGCCAGCAGCTTGGATAGCGGGGAGGACGAGCAGTACTTC
.	TRBV28	.	TRBJ1-2	CASSPAGSGYTF	TGTGCCAGCAGCCCCGCGGGGTCTGGCTACACCTTC
few	TRBV20-1	TRBD1	TRBJ1-3	CSAPTGYGNTIYF	TGCAGTGCCCCGACAGGGTACGGAAACACCATATATTTT
.	TRBV7-2	.	TRBJ2-6	CASSPTPGGGANVRTF	TGTGCCAGCAGCCCTACGCCGGGTGGTGGGGCCAACGTCCGGACTTTC
.	TRBV12-3/TRBV12-4	TRBD2	TRBJ2-3	CASSPLAGGRADAQYF	TGTGCCAGCAGCCCCCTAGCGGGAGGAAGGGCAGATGCGCAGTATTTT
.	TRBV29-1	.	TRBJ1-1	CSVAPLGFMNTEAFF	TGCAGCGTTGCTCCCTTAGGGTTCATGAACACTGAAGCTTTCTTT
.	TRBV5-1	TRBD1	TRBJ2-2	CASRGLQGESTGELFF	TGCGCCAGCAGAGGGCTACAGGGGGAATCCACCGGGGAGCTGTTTTTT
few	TRBV5-1	.	TRBJ1-1	CASSLYRETTEAFF	TGCGCCAGCAGCTTGTACCGGGAGACCACTGAAGCTTTCTTT